This entry concerns a single T cell receptor beta chain. Here immunoSEQ multiplex PCR was the method, and the copy in TCRdb shows in-frame clones only, minus some. The sample contains roughly 64,000 clones, approximately 80% of which appear only once. The data derive from a study of memory CD4+ T cells and cytomegalovirus serostatus. Germline assignment: CDR1 SGHTA and CDR2 FQGNSA. The length of the CDR3 is 12 residues. Trimming took off 5 bases at V and 9 bases at J, with 11 bases between the two ends. The sort gate was single viable CD3+CD4+CD8-CD45RO+ cells for memory CD4+ T cells. Donors' CMV status reflects serum IgG against pp150, pp28, p38, p52.

The sequenced sample consisted of memory CD4+ T cells from blood. The TCR comes from an adult in good health and CMV-seronegative. This chain connects TRBV7-2 to TRBJ2-1, with TRBD2 as a possible D gene (5 bases). The CDR3 protein is CASSQDFLEQFF. DNA for the CDR3: TGTGCCAGCAGCCAGGACTTCCTTGAGCAGTTCTTC.